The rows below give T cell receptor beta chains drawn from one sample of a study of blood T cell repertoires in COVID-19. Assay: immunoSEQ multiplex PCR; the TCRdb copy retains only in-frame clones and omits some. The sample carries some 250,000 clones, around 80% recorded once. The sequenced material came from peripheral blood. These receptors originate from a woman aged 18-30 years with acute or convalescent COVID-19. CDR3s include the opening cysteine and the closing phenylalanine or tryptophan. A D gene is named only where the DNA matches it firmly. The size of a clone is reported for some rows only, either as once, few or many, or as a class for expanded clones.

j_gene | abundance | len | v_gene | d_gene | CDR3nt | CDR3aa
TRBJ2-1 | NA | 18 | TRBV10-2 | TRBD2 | TGCGCCAGCAGTGGCCCCCCAAGACTAGCGGGAGTTGTAGGTGAGCAGTTCTTC | CASSGPPRLAGVVGEQFF
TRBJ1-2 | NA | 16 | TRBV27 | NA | TGTGCCAGCAGTTTATTTGCAGGGGCCAGTAACTATGGCTACACCTTC | CASSLFAGASNYGYTF
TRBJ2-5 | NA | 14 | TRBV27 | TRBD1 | TGTGCCAGCCGACCCCAGGGGGCCCTCCAGACCCAGTACTTC | CASRPQGALQTQYF
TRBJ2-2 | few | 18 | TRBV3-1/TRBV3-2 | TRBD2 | TGTGCCAGCAGCCATTCCAAGACTAGCGGGGGACCCACCGGGGAGCTGTTTTTT | CASSHSKTSGGPTGELFF
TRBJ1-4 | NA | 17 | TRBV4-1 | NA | TGCGCCAGCAGCCAAGGGCGGGGGATGACGACTAATGAAAAACTGTTTTTT | CASSQGRGMTTNEKLFF
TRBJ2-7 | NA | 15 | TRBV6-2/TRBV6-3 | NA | TGTGCCAGCAGTCGGGGGAGCTTTGTCGAGTACGAGCAGTACTTC | CASSRGSFVEYEQYF
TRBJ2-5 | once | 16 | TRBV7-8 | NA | TGTGCCAGCAGCTTAGTCGGTAGCAGCTTACAAGAGACCCAGTACTTC | CASSLVGSSLQETQYF
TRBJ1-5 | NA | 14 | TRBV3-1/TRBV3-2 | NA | TGTGCCAGCAGCCTTAGCGGTAGCAATCAGCCCCAGCATTTT | CASSLSGSNQPQHF
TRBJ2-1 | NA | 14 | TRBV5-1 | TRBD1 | TGCGCCAGCAGGCGACAGGGGGCATACAATGAGCAGTTCTTC | CASRRQGAYNEQFF
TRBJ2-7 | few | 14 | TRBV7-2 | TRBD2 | TGTGCCAGCAGCCGTAGCGGGATCTCCTACGAGCAGTACTTC | CASSRSGISYEQYF
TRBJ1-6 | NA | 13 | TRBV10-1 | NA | TGCGCCAGCAGTGAGGGACTCAATTCACCCCTCCACTTT | CASSEGLNSPLHF
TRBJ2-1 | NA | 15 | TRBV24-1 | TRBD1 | TGTGCCACCAGTCGGACAGGGCTCACCTACAATGAGCAGTTCTTC | CATSRTGLTYNEQFF
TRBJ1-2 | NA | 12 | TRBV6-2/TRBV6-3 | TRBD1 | TGTGCCAGCAGTTCCGGGACAGACGGCTACACCTTC | CASSSGTDGYTF
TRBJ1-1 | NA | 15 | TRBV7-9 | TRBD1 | TGTGCCAGCAGCCCTACACCGGGACAGGGGGCAGTTTCTTTCTTT | CASSPTPGQGAVSFF
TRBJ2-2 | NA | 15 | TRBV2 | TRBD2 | TGTGCCAGCAGTGGAAGTAGCGGGACCACCGGGGAGCTGTTTTTT | CASSGSSGTTGELFF
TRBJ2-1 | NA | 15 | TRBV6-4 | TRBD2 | TGTGCCAGCAGCGAGCGGGAGGGCTCCTACAATGAGCAGTTCTTC | CASSEREGSYNEQFF
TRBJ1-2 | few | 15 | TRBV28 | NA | TGTGCCAGCAGTTTACCTGGACACCCTAACTATGGCTACACCTTC | CASSLPGHPNYGYTF
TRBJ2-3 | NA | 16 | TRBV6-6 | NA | TGTGCCAGCAGTTACTTATCGTACAGGAGCACAGATACGCAGTATTTT | CASSYLSYRSTDTQYF
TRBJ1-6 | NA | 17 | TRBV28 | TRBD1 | TGTGCCAGCAGCCCCGGGACAGCGAGCTCCTATAATTCACCCCTCCACTTT | CASSPGTASSYNSPLHF
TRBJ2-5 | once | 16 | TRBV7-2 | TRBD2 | TGTGCCAGCAGCAAAAACCATCTAGCGGGCCAAGAGACCCAGTACTTC | CASSKNHLAGQETQYF
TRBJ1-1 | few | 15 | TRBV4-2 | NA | TGTGCCAGCAGCCAAGGGCTTCCCCAGTCCACTGAAGCTTTCTTT | CASSQGLPQSTEAFF
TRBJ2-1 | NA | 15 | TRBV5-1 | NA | TGCGCCAGCAGCTTATGGGAGAGCTCCTACAATGAGCAGTTCTTC | CASSLWESSYNEQFF
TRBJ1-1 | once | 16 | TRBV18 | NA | TGTGCCAGCTCACCGGAGACCAACTTCATGAACACTGAAGCTTTCTTT | CASSPETNFMNTEAFF
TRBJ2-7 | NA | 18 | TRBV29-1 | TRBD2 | TGCAGCGTTAGGACCCCCCTCGGGGCGGGAGGTTCCTTCTACGAGCAGTACTTC | CSVRTPLGAGGSFYEQYF
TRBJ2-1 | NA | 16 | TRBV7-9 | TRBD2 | TGTGCCAGCAGCTTATGGTCGGCTAGCGGCTACAATGAGCAGTTCTTC | CASSLWSASGYNEQFF
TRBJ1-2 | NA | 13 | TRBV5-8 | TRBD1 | TGTGCCAGCAAGGGTGCCAGGGGGCGAGGCTACACCTTC | CASKGARGRGYTF
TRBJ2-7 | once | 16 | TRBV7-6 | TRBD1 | TGTGCCAGCAGCTTAGCACCGGGACAGGGGCTCTACGAGCAGTACTTC | CASSLAPGQGLYEQYF
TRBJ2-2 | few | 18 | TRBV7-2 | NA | TGTGCCAGCAGTCACTATGGAAAGGACTACCCACGCGCCGGGGAGCTGTTTTTT | CASSHYGKDYPRAGELFF
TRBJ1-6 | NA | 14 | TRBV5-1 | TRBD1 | TGCGCCAGCAGGAGGGACAGGGGTAATTCACCCCTCCACTTT | CASRRDRGNSPLHF
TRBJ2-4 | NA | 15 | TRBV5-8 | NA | TGTGCCAGCAGCGGGACATCGTTAGCCAAAAACATTCAGTACTTC | CASSGTSLAKNIQYF
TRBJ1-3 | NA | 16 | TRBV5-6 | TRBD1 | TGTGCCAGCAGCTTGATGGACAGGGGATTTGGAAACACCATATATTTT | CASSLMDRGFGNTIYF
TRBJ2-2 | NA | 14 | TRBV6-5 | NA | TGTGCCAGCCTGGGACTTCCGAACACCGGGGAGCTGTTTTTT | CASLGLPNTGELFF
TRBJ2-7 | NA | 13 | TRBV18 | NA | TGTGCCAGCTCACCACTCCCGGGGGACGAGCAGTACTTC | CASSPLPGDEQYF
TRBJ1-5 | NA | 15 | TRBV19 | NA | TGTGCCAGTACCAATTTGCGGGGGGCCGATTCGCCCCAGCATTTT | CASTNLRGADSPQHF
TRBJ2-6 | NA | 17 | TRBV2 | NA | TGTGCCAGCAGTGTTTCGACAGCGTTGTCTGGGGCCAACGTCCTGACTTTC | CASSVSTALSGANVLTF
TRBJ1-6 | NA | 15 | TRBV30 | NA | TGTGCCTGGAGTCACCCTCACAACGACTGGTCACCCCTCCACTTT | CAWSHPHNDWSPLHF
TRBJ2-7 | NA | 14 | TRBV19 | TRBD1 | TGTGCCAGTAGGATGGGACAGGGATACCACGAGCAGTACTTC | CASRMGQGYHEQYF
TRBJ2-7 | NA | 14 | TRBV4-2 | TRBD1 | TGTGCCAGCAGCCAAGGTCGACAGGGCAGCGAGCAGTACTTC | CASSQGRQGSEQYF
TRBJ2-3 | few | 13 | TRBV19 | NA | TGTGCCAGTAGTCGAGCGGGCACAGATACGCAGTATTTT | CASSRAGTDTQYF
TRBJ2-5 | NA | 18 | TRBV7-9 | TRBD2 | TGTGCCAGCAGCACAGGGACTAGCGGGAGGGTGTACCAAGAGACCCAGTACTTC | CASSTGTSGRVYQETQYF
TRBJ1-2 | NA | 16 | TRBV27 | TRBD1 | TGTGCCAGCAGTTCACGGAATCGACAGGGGGCCTATGGCTACACCTTC | CASSSRNRQGAYGYTF